This TCR beta chain is from a study of T cell changes during pregnancy in multiple sclerosis. The CDR3 runs to 14 residues. The ends were cut back, 7 bases at V and 6 bases at J, with 19 bases in the middle. Germline loops: CDR1 SQVTM, CDR2 ANQGSEA. The protocol was immunoSEQ multiplex PCR, while the TCRdb copy is restricted to in-frame clones and leaves out a portion. There are tens of thousands of clones in the sample; approximately 94% occur only once, and approximately 0.39% lies in the top ten. Sample: CD4+ T cells from peripheral blood mononuclear cells, taken in the second trimester of pregnancy. This sequence joins TRBV29-1 and TRBJ1-5; perhaps TRBD1 as D (5 bases). The origin of this receptor is a female donor with multiple sclerosis, enrolled in a pregnancy study. In DNA, the CDR3 is TGCAGCGCTGGGTCCGGGCAGGGAGGTCAGCCCCAGCATTTT. Its protein product is CSAGSGQGGQPQHF.